The 15 T cell receptor beta chains reported below all come from one sample, sequenced in a study of T cells expressing NK-cell markers. Each CDR3 protein gets one entry in TCRdb, which reprocessed the 5' RACE reads and gives no DNA. Recorded here are fewer than 400,000 distinct CDR3 sequences; the top ten clones represent roughly 5.5%. The sample taken for sequencing was blood T cells: a sorted CD56 or NKG2C T cell subset, CD4+ or CD8+ T cells, or bulk PBMC T cells (not recorded which). These receptors were taken from a man between 18 and 69 years old in good health.

This sequence joins TRBV12-3 or TRBV12-4 and TRBJ2-7. CDR3 length equals 13 residues. CDR3: CASSPGPKSSQYF.

V is TRBV6-2 or TRBV6-3 and J is TRBJ1-1. The CDR3 is 14 amino acids. In germline, CDR1 is MNHEY, CDR2 SVGEGT. The chain's CDR3 is CASITAQMNTEAFF.

The rearrangement links TRBV5-1 to TRBJ2-6. The CDR3 has 18 residues. Germline loops: CDR1 SGHRS, CDR2 YFSETQ. CDR3 sequence reads: CASSFIGRPSSGANVLTF.

The V call is TRBV27, the J call TRBJ2-3; the D call from TCRdb, TRBD1, cannot be confirmed without DNA. Germline CDR1 is MNHEY and CDR2 is SMNVEV (reference sequence). There are 15 residues in the CDR3. The CDR3 sequence is CASMRRGASTDTQYF.

V and J are TRBV15 and TRBJ1-1. CDR1 is LNHNV, CDR2 YYDKDF, per germline (reference sequence). This CDR3 contains 14 residues. Here the CDR3 reads CATSTFREVAEAFF. The full variable domain, with the rest looked up from reference TRBV15 and TRBJ1-1, is DAMVIQNPRYQVTQFGKPVTLSCSQTLNHNVMYWYQQKSSQAPKLLFHYYDKDFNNEADTPDNFQSRRPNTSFCFLDIRSPGLGDTAMYLCATSTFREVAEAFFGQGTRLTVV.

This chain's CDR3 is CAISESGGFYNEQFF. The J gene is TRBJ2-1, the V gene TRBV10-3. This CDR3 contains 15 residues. Per the germline V gene, CDR1 is ENHRY and CDR2 is SYGVKD.

The V call is TRBV12-3 or TRBV12-4, the J call TRBJ1-5; absent DNA, TCRdb's TRBD1 call cannot be checked. CDR3 length equals 16 residues. CDR3 protein: CASSDSWGSSNQPQHF.

The chain has TRBV2 and TRBJ1-2; checking the TCRdb D call of TRBD1 is not possible without DNA. CDR3 size: 14 residues. Germline assignment: CDR1 SNHLY and CDR2 FYNNEI. The CDR3 is CASNTQITGNGYTF. Full variable domain (remainder filled in from reference TRBV2 and TRBJ1-2): EPEVTQTPSHQVTQMGQEVILRCVPISNHLYFYWYRQILGQKVEFLVSFYNNEISEKSEIFDDQFSVERPDGSNFTLKIRSTKLEDSAMYFCASNTQITGNGYTFGSGTRLTVV.

The chain carries TRBV5-1 and TRBJ1-1. Germline CDR1 is SGHRS and CDR2 is YFSETQ. The CDR3 totals 14 residues. CDR3 region: CASGQLRAGTEAFF.

This chain uses TRBV20-1 with TRBJ2-6; absent DNA, TCRdb's TRBD2 call cannot be checked. Per germline, CDR1 DFQATT and CDR2 SNEGSKA (reference sequence). There are 15 residues in the CDR3. The CDR3 region is CSGATRETGANVLTF.

This chain joins TRBV18 and TRBJ1-1; TCRdb proposes TRBD1, but this gene call is untestable without DNA. The germline gives CDR1 KGHSH, CDR2 LQKENI. The CDR3 covers 13 residues. The CDR3 protein is CASSPRGNTEAFF.

J is TRBJ2-1 and V is TRBV6-1; the D call of TRBD1 rests on TCRdb alone, since no DNA is present to check it. The CDR3 consists of 17 residues. Germline CDR1 and CDR2: MNHNS and SASEGT. The CDR3 spells CASSERAGGGRLNEQFF.

The V call is TRBV7-2, the J call TRBJ2-1; TCRdb gives TRBD2 as the D gene, but with no DNA this cannot be confirmed. Germline V gives CDR1 SGHTA, CDR2 FQGNSA. This CDR3 is built from 14 residues. The CDR3 spells CASSRTSVYNEQFF. Based on the CDR3 plus reference TRBV7-2 and TRBJ2-1, the full variable domain is GAGVSQSPSNKVTEKGKDVELRCDPISGHTALYWYRQSLGQGLEFLIYFQGNSAPDKSGLPSDRFSAERTGGSVSTLTIQRTQQEDSAVYLCASSRTSVYNEQFFGPGTRLTVL.

The V and J genes are TRBV19 and TRBJ1-5. This CDR3 is 17 amino acids long. Per the germline V gene, CDR1 is LNHDA and CDR2 is SQIVND (reference sequence). CDR3: CASSILGWLYSNQPQHF.

The rearrangement links TRBV2 to TRBJ2-7; with no DNA, the TCRdb D assignment of TRBD1 cannot be verified. The CDR3 runs to 15 residues. Germline V gives CDR1 SNHLY, CDR2 FYNNEI. The CDR3 sequence is CASSADRAASYEQYF.